The present T cell receptor (beta chain) was sequenced within a study of cytomegalovirus exposure and HLA in healthy donors. Study-wide points: Specificity of three CMV-associated chains for CMV antigens was verified in vitro. According to a later analysis, TCR clusters from the first cohort tended to co-occur in the 120 or so validation repertoires.

About this clone: Its antigen is not identified.

CDR3 length: 18 residues. The V and J ends lost 6 bases and 0 bases, in that order; junction bases with no gene match: 12. Germline lookup yields CDR1 SGHTS and CDR2 YDEGEE. Assay: immunoSEQ multiplex PCR; the TCRdb copy retains only in-frame clones and omits some. The sample consists of fewer than 200,000 clones, around 92% of them appearing once. The rearrangement links TRBV5-8 to TRBJ2-7, with 13 bases lining up with TRBD2. The sequencing input was PBMCs. The receptor was derived from a woman aged 18-29 years in good health and CMV-seropositive. In DNA form, the CDR3 reads TGTGCCAGCACCGCAGGGACTAGCGGGATAATCAGCTCCTACGAGCAGTACTTC. Protein product: CASTAGTSGIISSYEQYF.